One and the same sample provided the 23 T cell receptor beta chains below, sequenced in a study of cytomegalovirus exposure and HLA in healthy donors. The protocol was immunoSEQ multiplex PCR, while the TCRdb copy is restricted to in-frame clones and leaves out a portion. The sample contains more than 250,000 clones, around 90% of which appear only once. Sequences were obtained from PBMCs. The receptors were gathered from a woman in her twenties or thirties in good health and CMV-seronegative.

The chain recombines TRBV7-3 with TRBJ2-1; possible D gene TRBD1, 6 bases. Trimming took 5 bases from V and 2 from J, leaving 13 bases between them. CDR1 SGHTA and CDR2 FQGTGA come from the germline V gene. The CDR3 is 15 residues long. This chain's CDR3 is CASSLTGGTYNEQFF. The CDR3 coding sequence is TGTGCCAGCAGCCTGACAGGTGGCACCTACAATGAGCAGTTCTTC.

The genes are TRBV6-1 and TRBJ1-5; tentatively, D is TRBD1 (5 bases). V lost 4 bases and J lost 3, with 13 bases in between. CDR3 length: 15 residues. Germline V gene sequence: CDR1 MNHNS, CDR2 SASEGT. The CDR3 reads CASSASRGDNQPQHF. DNA of the CDR3: TGTGCCAGCAGTGCCTCCCGGGGCGACAATCAGCCCCAGCATTTT.

This chain joins TRBV6-6 and TRBJ1-1; D is perhaps TRBD1 (6 bases). The germline V gene has CDR1 MNHNY and CDR2 SVGAGI (reference sequence). The V end was cut by 4 bases, the J end by 1 base, with 13 bases between. This CDR3 comprises 15 residues. CDR3 in DNA: TGTGCCAGCAGTTCCGTAGTGACAGGGAACACTGAAGCTTTCTTT. Protein product: CASSSVVTGNTEAFF.

The rearrangement uses TRBV6-5 and TRBJ2-7, with D tentatively TRBD1 (6 bases). This CDR3 spans 15 amino acids. Germline V gene lookup returns CDR1 MNHEY and CDR2 SVGAGI. The V end was cut by 6 bases, the J end by 0 bases, with 15 bases between. CDR3 bases: TGTGCCAGCAGGCTGGTTAAGGACAGCTCCTACGAGCAGTACTTC. It yields the protein CASRLVKDSSYEQYF.

The chain is built from TRBV5-1 and TRBJ2-5; perhaps TRBD2 as D (5 bases). Deletions cut 4 bases from V and 1 base from J, with 11 bases between. CDR1 and CDR2 from the germline V gene are SGHRS and YFSETQ. CDR3 size: 14 residues. The chain's CDR3 is CASSDGDVQETQYF. The CDR3 coding sequence is TGCGCCAGCAGCGACGGGGATGTCCAAGAGACCCAGTACTTC.

This clone was recorded a few times. The chain has TRBV27 and TRBJ2-7, with TRBD2 identical over 9 bases. The J segment lost 4 bases and the V segment lost 5 bases, leaving 9 bases of the junction unmatched. The CDR3 is made up of 15 amino acids. In germline, CDR1 is MNHEY, CDR2 SMNVEV (reference sequence). CDR3 sequence (DNA): TGTGCCAGCAGTCTTGGGGCTAGCGGGGTATACGAGCAGTACTTC. Protein product: CASSLGASGVYEQYF.

The chain carries TRBV27 and TRBJ2-2, with 10 nucleotides matching TRBD2. The CDR3 totals 17 residues. Germline V gene lookup returns CDR1 MNHEY and CDR2 SMNVEV (reference sequence). Germline trimming cut 4 bases from V and 0 bases from J; bases unmatched to any gene: 5. In DNA form, the CDR3 reads TGTGCCAGCAGTTCCCTTGGACTAGCGGCGAACACCGGGGAGCTGTTTTTT. Translation gives CASSSLGLAANTGELFF.

This clone was detected only once. The chain joins TRBV27 to TRBJ2-7, with TRBD2 identical over 7 bases. The CDR3 is 19 amino acids. The V segment lost 5 bases and the J segment 1 base; nucleotides outside the gene matches: 20. CDR1 and CDR2 (germline): MNHEY, SMNVEV (reference sequence). The CDR3 here is CASSLPLEITSANSYEQYF. CDR3 coding DNA: TGTGCCAGCAGTCTGCCCCTCGAGATTACTAGCGCCAATTCCTACGAGCAGTACTTC.

This clone was found many times. The chain couples TRBV19 to TRBJ2-3, with 10 bases fitting TRBD1. J was trimmed by 4 bases and V by 8 bases; bases with no gene match: 6. Per the germline V gene, CDR1 is LNHDA and CDR2 is SQIVND (reference sequence). The CDR3 sequence is 14 residues long. CDR3 sequence: CASSGTGEADTQYF. CDR3 coding DNA: TGTGCCAGTTCCGGGACAGGGGAGGCAGATACGCAGTATTTT.

The chain employs TRBV29-1 and TRBJ2-1, with 10 bases that match TRBD2. From germline, CDR1 is SQVTM and CDR2 ANQGSEA. This CDR3 comprises 15 residues. V gave up 3 bases and J gave up 1 base; unmatched junction bases: 3. The CDR3 loop reads CSVDPSGSSYNEQFF. CDR3 bases: TGCAGCGTTGACCCTAGCGGGAGTTCCTACAATGAGCAGTTCTTC.

This chain joins TRBV5-1 and TRBJ2-7; no clear D. Per the germline V gene, CDR1 is SGHRS and CDR2 is YFSETQ. There are 14 residues in the CDR3. V lost 0 bases, J lost 3 bases, and 10 bases lay in between. CDR3 loop: CASSLDSTNYEQYF. The CDR3 nucleotides read TGCGCCAGCAGCTTGGACAGTACCAACTACGAGCAGTACTTC.

The chain combines TRBV15 with TRBJ2-1; unclear D gene. Germline CDR1 is LNHNV and CDR2 is YYDKDF (reference sequence). The CDR3 is 16 residues long. V was shortened by 1 base and J by 0 bases, with 10 bases between the two germline ends. The CDR3 here is CATSRAGRRSYNEQFF. The CDR3, as DNA: TGTGCCACCAGCAGAGCCGGCAGACGCTCCTACAATGAGCAGTTCTTC.

This chain uses TRBV5-4 with TRBJ2-2; D unresolved. V dropped 4 bases and J dropped 7 bases, with 8 bases sitting between them. Per the germline V gene, CDR1 is SGHNT and CDR2 is YYREEE (reference sequence). The CDR3 runs to 12 residues. The CDR3 region is CASSLPLGELFF. DNA for the CDR3: TGTGCCAGCAGCCTACCCCTCGGGGAGCTGTTTTTT. Drawing the rest from reference TRBV5-4 and TRBJ2-2, the complete variable domain is ETGVTQSPTHLIKTRGQQVTLRCSSQSGHNTVSWYQQALGQGPQFIFQYYREEENGRGNFPPRFSGLQFPNYSSELNVNALELDDSALYLCASSLPLGELFFGEGSRLTVL.

J is TRBJ2-7 and V is TRBV30; TRBD1 aligns across 8 bases. Germline loops: CDR1 GTSNPN, CDR2 SVGIG (reference sequence). After removal of 8 bases from V and 3 bases from J, the junction contained 6 bases not matched to a gene. The CDR3 sequence is 12 residues long. The CDR3 DNA reads TGTGCCAGTGACAGGGGCAACTACGAGCAGTACTTC. It encodes CASDRGNYEQYF. The full variable domain, rest sourced from reference TRBV30 and TRBJ2-7, is SQTIHQWPATLVQPVGSPLSLECTVEGTSNPNLYWYRQAAGRGLQLLFYSVGIGQISSEVPQNLSASRPQDRQFILSSKKLLLSDSGFYLCASDRGNYEQYFGPGTRLTVT.

V usage is TRBV4-3 and J usage is TRBJ2-7; tentatively, D is TRBD2 (6 bases). The CDR3 extends over 13 amino acids. Trimming pared 1 base from V and 8 bases from J, leaving 12 bases between. Germline CDR1 LGHNA, CDR2 YSLEER. CDR3 sequence reads: CASSQVLGGKQYF. The CDR3 nucleotides are TGCGCCAGCAGCCAAGTATTGGGGGGAAAGCAGTACTTC.

This sequence joins TRBV4-2 and TRBJ2-5; 7 bases map to TRBD2. The CDR3 is 16 amino acids. Germline CDR1 reads LGHNA; CDR2 reads YNFKEQ. V lost 0 bases to trimming and J lost 1 base; unmatched junction nucleotides: 5. CDR3 region: CASSQDVGGIQETQYF. The CDR3 nucleotides are TGTGCCAGCAGCCAAGATGTGGGAGGGATCCAAGAGACCCAGTACTTC.

The chain links TRBV7-3 to TRBJ2-3; D is perhaps TRBD1 or TRBD2 (5 bases each). V lost 4 bases and J 4 bases, leaving 18 bases between the germline ends. Germline V gene lookup returns CDR1 SGHTA and CDR2 FQGTGA. This CDR3 is 16 amino acids long. CDR3 region: CASSSRDPGSPDTQYF. The CDR3 DNA sequence: TGTGCCAGCAGCTCCCGGGACCCAGGGTCTCCAGATACGCAGTATTTT.

The gene calls are TRBV6-6 and TRBJ2-7; TRBD2 is a possible D gene (6 bases). Germline V gene data show CDR1 as MNHNY and CDR2 as SVGAGI (reference sequence). V shed 11 bases and J shed 3 bases, with 14 bases lying between them. The CDR3 is 12 amino acids. The CDR3 protein is CAGGKTSYEQYF. The DNA for the CDR3 is TGTGCCGGGGGGAAAACTAGCTACGAGCAGTACTTC.

This clone has a handful of counts. V is TRBV19 and J is TRBJ2-7; the D is unclear. Per germline, CDR1 LNHDA and CDR2 SQIVND (reference sequence). The CDR3 extends over 13 amino acids. V was shortened by 1 base and J by 2 bases, with 6 bases between the two germline ends. The CDR3 spells CASSIVGAYEQYF. In nucleotides, the CDR3 is TGTGCCAGTAGTATAGTTGGAGCCTACGAGCAGTACTTC.

This sequence joins TRBV27 and TRBJ1-2; 7 bases match TRBD1. CDR3 length equals 14 residues. Germline V CDR1 and CDR2: MNHEY, SMNVEV (reference sequence). V lost 2 bases and J lost 8; bases outside the gene matches: 8. The CDR3 DNA reads TGTGCCAGCAGTTTAGACAGGGCCGGTAGGGGCTACACCTTC. Encoded protein: CASSLDRAGRGYTF.

This clone was seen only once. The chain links TRBV6-1 to TRBJ2-7, with 10 positions matching TRBD2. Trimming removed 4 bases from V and 0 bases from J; junction bases left unmatched: 9. The length of the CDR3 is 17 residues. Germline-derived CDR1 and CDR2 are MNHNS and SASEGT. The CDR3 nucleotides are TGTGCCAGCAGTGCCCTTACACTAGCGGGATACTCCTACGAGCAGTACTTC. Its protein product is CASSALTLAGYSYEQYF.

The J gene is TRBJ2-5, the V gene TRBV9, with D possibly TRBD2 on 6 matching bases. V gave up 0 bases and J gave up 5 bases, with 8 bases separating them. Germline loops: CDR1 SGDLS, CDR2 YYNGEE. CDR3 length equals 13 residues. The CDR3: CASSVGAGETQYF. As DNA, the CDR3 is TGTGCCAGCAGCGTAGGGGCGGGGGAGACCCAGTACTTC.

This chain links TRBV6-5 with TRBJ1-5; TRBD1 matches at 10 bases. V was pared by 6 bases and J by 3 bases, with 5 bases of the junction left unmatched. CDR1 and CDR2 (germline): MNHEY, SVGAGI. This CDR3 comprises 15 residues. CDR3 sequence reads: CASRKDRGHNQPQHF. The CDR3 region has the DNA TGTGCCAGCAGAAAAGACAGGGGGCACAATCAGCCCCAGCATTTT.